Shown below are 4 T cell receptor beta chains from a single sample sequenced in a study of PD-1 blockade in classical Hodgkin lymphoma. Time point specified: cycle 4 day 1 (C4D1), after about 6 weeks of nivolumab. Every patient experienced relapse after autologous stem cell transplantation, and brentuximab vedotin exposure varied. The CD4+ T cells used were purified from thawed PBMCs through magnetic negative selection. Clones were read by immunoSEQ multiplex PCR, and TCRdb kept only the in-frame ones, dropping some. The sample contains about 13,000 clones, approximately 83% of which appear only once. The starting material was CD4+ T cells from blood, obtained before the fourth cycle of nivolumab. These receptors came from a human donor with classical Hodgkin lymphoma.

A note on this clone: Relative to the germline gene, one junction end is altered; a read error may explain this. The chain's CDR3 is CASSPQGMMGSPLHF. For the CDR3, the DNA is TGTGCCAGCTCGCCACAGGGGATGATGGGTTCACCCCTCCACTTT. The chain employs TRBV18 and TRBJ1-6; 7 nucleotides agree with TRBD1. CDR1 and CDR2 (germline): KGHSH, LQKENI. The CDR3 is 15 amino acids. The full variable domain, with the rest looked up from reference TRBV18 and TRBJ1-6, is NAGVMQNPRHLVRRRGQEARLRCSPMKGHSHVYWYRQLPEEGLKFMVYLQKENIIDESGMPKERFSAEFPKEGPSILRIQQVVRGDSAAYFCASSPQGMMGSPLHFGNGTRLTVT.

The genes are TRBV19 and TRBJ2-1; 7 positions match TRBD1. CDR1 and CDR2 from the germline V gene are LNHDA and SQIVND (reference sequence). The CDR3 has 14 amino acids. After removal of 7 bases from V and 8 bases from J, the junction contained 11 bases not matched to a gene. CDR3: CASNGDRVSDEQFF. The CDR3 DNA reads TGTGCCAGTAATGGCGACAGGGTATCTGATGAGCAGTTCTTC.

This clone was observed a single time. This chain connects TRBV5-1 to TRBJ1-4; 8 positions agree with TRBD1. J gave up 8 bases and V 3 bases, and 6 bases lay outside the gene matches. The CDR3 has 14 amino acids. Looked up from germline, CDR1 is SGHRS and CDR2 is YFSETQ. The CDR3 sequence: CASSSGQGREKLFF. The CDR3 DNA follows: TGCGCCAGCAGCTCCGGACAGGGTAGAGAAAAACTGTTTTTT.

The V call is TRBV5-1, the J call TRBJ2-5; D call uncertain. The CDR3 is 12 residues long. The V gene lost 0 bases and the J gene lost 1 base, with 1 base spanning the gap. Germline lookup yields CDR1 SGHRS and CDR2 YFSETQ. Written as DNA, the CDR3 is TGCGCCAGCAGCTTGGCCCAAGAGACCCAGTACTTC. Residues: CASSLAQETQYF.